The clone carrying this TCR beta chain was detected ten times or more. The antigen is unknown. The CDR3 totals 15 residues. Germline lookup yields CDR1 SGHTA and CDR2 FQGNSA. Trimming left V 1 base short and J 4 bases short, with 14 bases between. Via MiXCR, TCRdb re-called the reads, giving one row per CDR3 protein. This sample has around 550,000 distinct CDR3 sequences; more than 20% occur once, and the top ten carry approximately 13%. The data were obtained in a study of T cell repertoires in cytomegalovirus infection. Study information: Carrying CMV and the relevant HLA type showed in public TCR beta signatures.

Study results and limitations: HLA-C-restricted CMV-specific TCR beta clonotypes were dominant in the ex vivo response.

Sequencing was done on a sample of PBMCs. The chain has TRBV7-2 and TRBJ2-7; the D call may be TRBD1 or TRBD2 (5 bases each). The TCR sequence derives from a human donor in good health (CMV status not recorded). Some clones in this sample may be carry-over from other donors' samples. CDR3 in amino acids: CASSLDGRGFYEQYF. CDR3 DNA: TGTGCCAGCAGCTTAGATGGCCGGGGCTTTTACGAGCAGTACTTC.